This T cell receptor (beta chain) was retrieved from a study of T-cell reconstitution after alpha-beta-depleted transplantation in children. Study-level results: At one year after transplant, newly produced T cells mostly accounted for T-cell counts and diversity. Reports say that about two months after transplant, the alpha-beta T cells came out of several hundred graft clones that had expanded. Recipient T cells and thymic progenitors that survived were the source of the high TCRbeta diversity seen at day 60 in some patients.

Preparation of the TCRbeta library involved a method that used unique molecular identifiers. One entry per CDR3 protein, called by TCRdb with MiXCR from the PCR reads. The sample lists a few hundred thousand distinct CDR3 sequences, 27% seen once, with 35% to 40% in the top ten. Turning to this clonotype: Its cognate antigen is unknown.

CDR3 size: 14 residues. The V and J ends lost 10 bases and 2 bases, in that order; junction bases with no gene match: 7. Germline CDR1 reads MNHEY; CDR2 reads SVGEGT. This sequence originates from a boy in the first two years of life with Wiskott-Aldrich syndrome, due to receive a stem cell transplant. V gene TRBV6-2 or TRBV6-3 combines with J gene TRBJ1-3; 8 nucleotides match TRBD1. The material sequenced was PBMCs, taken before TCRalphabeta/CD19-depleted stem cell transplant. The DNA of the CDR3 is TGTGCCATTTCGCAGGGGGCGGCTGGAAACACCATATATTTT. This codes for CAISQGAAGNTIYF.